This T cell receptor beta chain was recorded in a study of T cell responses to AZD1222 COVID-19 vaccine. CDR1 is MNHEY, CDR2 SVGAGI, per germline. The length of the CDR3 is 16 residues. Trimming removed 0 bases at V and 0 bases at J, with 9 bases between. Sequenced by immunoSEQ multiplex PCR; TCRdb stores in-frame clones only, minus some. The table records tens of thousands of clones, more than 70% of them present only once. The material was peripheral blood, obtained on day 0 of AZD1222 vaccination. The chain employs TRBV6-5 and TRBJ2-1; D gene uncertain. The source is an adult in good health. Here the CDR3 DNA reads TGTGCCAGCAGTTACTCGAGTCTGCTCTCCTACAATGAGCAGTTCTTC. Translating it yields CASSYSSLLSYNEQFF.